This T cell receptor beta chain appears in the sequencing data of a study of metastatic and nonmetastatic thyroid tumors. Study-level results: In blood and tumor, TCR beta diversity was reportedly significantly higher in malignant thyroid tumors than in benign nodules.

Among the patients, none had received any treatment before thyroid surgery. TCRdb re-analyzed the PCR reads through MiXCR. The sample comprises roughly 70,000 clones, around 20% of which are singletons, and roughly 13% rests with the top ten. This clone was detected only a few times. Its antigen is undetermined. The CDR3 extends over 15 amino acids. With 6 bases removed from V and 1 base from J, the gap between germline ends came to 16 bases. The V gene's germline CDR1 is SGHKS and CDR2 YYEKEE (reference sequence). The rearrangement uses TRBV5-5 and TRBJ1-2; no clear D. Sequencing was carried out using blood. The clonotype was recovered from a female donor with papillary thyroid cancer or a benign thyroid nodule (not recorded which). Some clones in this sample may be carry-over from other donors' samples. The CDR3 reads CASNLMGRDNYGYTF. The DNA of the CDR3 is TGTGCCAGCAATCTAATGGGAAGGGATAACTATGGCTACACCTTC.